This is a list of T cell receptor beta chains from one sample in a study of response to subunit inactivated influenza vaccine. TCRdb analysed the RT-PCR reads with MiXCR anew, one entry per CDR3 protein. In the table there are under 200,000 distinct CDR3 sequences, around 9.9% of which are singletons. The material was non-naive T cells sorted from PBMCs, obtained roughly 48 days after vaccination. The receptors come from a man between 50 and 59 years old who received an inactivated influenza vaccine. The CDR3 runs from the conserved cysteine through the conserved F or W. The order of the fields is D gene, clone size, J gene, V gene, CDR3 protein, CDR3 DNA. A D gene is named only where the DNA matches it firmly. Some rows mark clone size as missing; the rest say once, few, many or name a class of expanded clone.

d_call: -; clone_size: -; j_call: TRBJ2-7; v_call: TRBV30; cdr3_aa: CAWSVRGRTQPYEQHF; cdr3_nt: TGTGCCTGGAGTGTACGCGGCCGTACACAGCCCTACGAGCAGCACTTC
d_call: -; clone_size: many; j_call: TRBJ2-5; v_call: TRBV7-3; cdr3_aa: CASSLRGPQETQYF; cdr3_nt: TGTGCCAGCAGCTTAAGGGGCCCCCAAGAGACCCAGTACTTC
d_call: -; clone_size: few; j_call: TRBJ1-4; v_call: TRBV28; cdr3_aa: CASTGQRGKLFF; cdr3_nt: TGTGCCAGCACCGGGCAGAGAGGAAAACTGTTTTTT
d_call: TRBD2; clone_size: few; j_call: TRBJ2-7; v_call: TRBV7-9; cdr3_aa: CASSFFGTSGGYEQYF; cdr3_nt: TGTGCCAGCAGCTTTTTTGGGACTAGCGGGGGCTACGAGCAGTACTTC
d_call: -; clone_size: -; j_call: TRBJ2-7; v_call: TRBV3-1; cdr3_aa: CASSQVRLNSYEQYF; cdr3_nt: TGTGCCAGCAGCCAAGTTAGGCTAAACTCCTACGAGCAGTACTTC
d_call: TRBD2; clone_size: -; j_call: TRBJ2-1; v_call: TRBV19; cdr3_aa: CASSIQLAGVGNEQFF; cdr3_nt: TGTGCCAGTAGTATCCAACTAGCGGGAGTGGGGAATGAGCAGTTCTTC
d_call: -; clone_size: -; j_call: TRBJ2-1; v_call: TRBV5-1; cdr3_aa: CASSFDGSGEQFF; cdr3_nt: TGCGCCAGCAGTTTTGACGGGAGTGGGGAGCAGTTCTTC
d_call: TRBD1; clone_size: -; j_call: TRBJ2-5; v_call: TRBV20-1; cdr3_aa: CSAIKDRGLSRETQYF; cdr3_nt: TGCAGTGCTATAAAGGACAGGGGATTGAGTAGAGAGACCCAGTACTTC
d_call: TRBD1; clone_size: many; j_call: TRBJ2-7; v_call: TRBV12-3/TRBV12-4; cdr3_aa: CASSPGTGIAEQYF; cdr3_nt: TGTGCCAGCAGCCCAGGGACAGGGATCGCCGAGCAGTACTTC
d_call: -; clone_size: medium-sized; j_call: TRBJ2-3; v_call: TRBV4-3; cdr3_aa: CASSPVRETDTQYF; cdr3_nt: TGCGCCAGCAGCCCGGTCCGAGAGACAGATACGCAGTATTTT
d_call: TRBD2; clone_size: few; j_call: TRBJ2-7; v_call: TRBV4-2; cdr3_aa: CASSQDTAGGTYEQYF; cdr3_nt: TGTGCCAGCAGCCAAGATACAGCGGGGGGAACTTACGAGCAGTACTTC
d_call: TRBD1; clone_size: -; j_call: TRBJ1-1; v_call: TRBV2; cdr3_aa: CASRTRDRVVYTEAFF; cdr3_nt: TGTGCCAGCAGGACACGGGACAGAGTAGTATACACTGAAGCTTTCTTT
d_call: -; clone_size: few; j_call: TRBJ2-3; v_call: TRBV2; cdr3_aa: CASSEERGRQYF; cdr3_nt: TGTGCCAGCAGTGAAGAACGGGGGCGGCAGTATTTT
d_call: TRBD2; clone_size: few; j_call: TRBJ2-5; v_call: TRBV12-3/TRBV12-4; cdr3_aa: CASTRAGGQETQYF; cdr3_nt: TGTGCCAGCACGAGAGCGGGGGGGCAAGAGACCCAGTACTTC